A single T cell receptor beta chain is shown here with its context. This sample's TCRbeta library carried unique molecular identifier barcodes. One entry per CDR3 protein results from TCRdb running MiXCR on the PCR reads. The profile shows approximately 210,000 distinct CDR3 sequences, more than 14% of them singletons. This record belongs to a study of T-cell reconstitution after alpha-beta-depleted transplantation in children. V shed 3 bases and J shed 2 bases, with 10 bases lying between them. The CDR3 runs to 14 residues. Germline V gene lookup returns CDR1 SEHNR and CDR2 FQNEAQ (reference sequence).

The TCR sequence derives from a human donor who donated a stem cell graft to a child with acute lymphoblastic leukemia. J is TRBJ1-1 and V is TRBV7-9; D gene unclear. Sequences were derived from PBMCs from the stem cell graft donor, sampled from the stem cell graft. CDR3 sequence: CASSFEEGNTEAFF. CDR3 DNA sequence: TGTGCCAGCAGCTTCGAGGAGGGAAACACTGAAGCTTTCTTT. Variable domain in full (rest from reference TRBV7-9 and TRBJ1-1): DTGVSQNPRHKITKRGQNVTFRCDPISEHNRLYWYRQTLGQGPEFLTYFQNEAQLEKSRLLSDRFSAERPKGSFSTLEIQRTEQGDSAMYLCASSFEEGNTEAFFGQGTRLTVV.